The clone carrying this T cell receptor beta chain occurred a few times. TCRdb used MiXCR to reprocess the 5' RACE reads, holding one entry per CDR3 protein. This sample has about 520,000 distinct CDR3 sequences, with about 20% found just once. These data belong to a study of identical twins. The CDR3 sequence is 13 residues long. The V and J ends lost 4 bases and 7 bases respectively, with 12 bases between them. Germline V CDR1 and CDR2: SGHRS, YFSETQ. The data also belong to a second study, concerning T cells expressing NK-cell markers.

The specimen was CD4+ T cells sorted from blood. This TCR came from a woman between 18 and 29 years old in good health. The chain joins TRBV5-1 to TRBJ1-5; D call uncertain. In nucleotides, the CDR3 is TGCGCCAGCAGCCGGGAGTGGGGACAGCCCCAGCATTTT. Translation gives CASSREWGQPQHF.